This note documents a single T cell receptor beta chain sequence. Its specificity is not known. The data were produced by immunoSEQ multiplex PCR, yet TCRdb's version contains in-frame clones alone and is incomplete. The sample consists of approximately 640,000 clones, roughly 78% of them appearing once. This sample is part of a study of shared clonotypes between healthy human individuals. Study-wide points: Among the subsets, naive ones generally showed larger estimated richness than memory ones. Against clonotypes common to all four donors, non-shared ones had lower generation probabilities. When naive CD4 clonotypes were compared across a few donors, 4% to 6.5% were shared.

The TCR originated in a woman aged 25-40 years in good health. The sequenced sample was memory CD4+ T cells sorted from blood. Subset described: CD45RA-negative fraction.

The CDR3 here is CASSLIGRKGKDEQYF. The CDR3 DNA is TGTGCCAGCAGTTTAATAGGGAGAAAGGGTAAGGACGAGCAGTACTTC. The chain carries TRBV27 and TRBJ2-7; tentative D call: TRBD2 (5 bases). CDR3 length equals 16 residues. V was trimmed by 2 bases and J by 5 bases, leaving 19 bases between them. Germline V gene data show CDR1 as MNHEY and CDR2 as SMNVEV (reference sequence).